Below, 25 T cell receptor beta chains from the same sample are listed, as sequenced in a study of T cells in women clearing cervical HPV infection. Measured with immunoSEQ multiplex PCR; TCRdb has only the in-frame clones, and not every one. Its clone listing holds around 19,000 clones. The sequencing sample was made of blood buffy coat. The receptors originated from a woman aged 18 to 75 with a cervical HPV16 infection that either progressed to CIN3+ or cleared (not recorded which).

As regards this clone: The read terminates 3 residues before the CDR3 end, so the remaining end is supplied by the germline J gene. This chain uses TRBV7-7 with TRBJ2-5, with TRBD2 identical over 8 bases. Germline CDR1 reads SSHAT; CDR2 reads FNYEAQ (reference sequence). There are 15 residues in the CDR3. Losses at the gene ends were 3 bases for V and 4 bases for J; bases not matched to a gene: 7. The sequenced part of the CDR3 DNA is TGTGCCAGCAGCTTGGCGGGGGGCCGGTTAGAGACC. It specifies CASSLAGGRLET. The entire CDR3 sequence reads CASSLAGGRLETQYF. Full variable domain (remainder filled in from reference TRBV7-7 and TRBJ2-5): GAGVSQSPRYKVTKRGQDVTLRCDPISSHATLYWYQQALGQGPEFLTYFNYEAQPDKSGLPSDRFSAERPEGSISTLTIQRTEQRDSAMYRCASSLAGGRLETQYFGPGTRLLVL.

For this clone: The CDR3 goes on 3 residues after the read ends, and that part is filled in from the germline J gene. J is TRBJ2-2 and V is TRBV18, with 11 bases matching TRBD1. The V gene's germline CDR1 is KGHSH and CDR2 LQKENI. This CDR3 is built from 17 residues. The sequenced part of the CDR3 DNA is TGTGCCAGCTCGTTCGGACAGGGGGCGCGGACTAATGAAAAG. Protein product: CASSFGQGARTNEK. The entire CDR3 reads CASSFGQGARTNEKLFF.

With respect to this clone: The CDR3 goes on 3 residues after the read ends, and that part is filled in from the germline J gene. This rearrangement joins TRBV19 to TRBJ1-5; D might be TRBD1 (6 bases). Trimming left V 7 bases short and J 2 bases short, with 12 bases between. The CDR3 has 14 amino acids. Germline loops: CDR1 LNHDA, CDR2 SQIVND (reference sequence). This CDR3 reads CASTFRQGNQPQHF. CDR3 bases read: TGTGCCAGTACCTTCAGACAGGGCAATCAGCCC.

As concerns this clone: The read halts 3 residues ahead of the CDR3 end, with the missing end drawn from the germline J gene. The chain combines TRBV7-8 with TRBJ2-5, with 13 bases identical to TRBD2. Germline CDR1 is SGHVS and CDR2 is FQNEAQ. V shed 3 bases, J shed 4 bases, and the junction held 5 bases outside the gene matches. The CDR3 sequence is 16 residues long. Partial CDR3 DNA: TGTGCCAGCAGCTTTGGACTAGCGGGGGCGTCAGAGACC. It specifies CASSFGLAGASET. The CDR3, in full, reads CASSFGLAGASETQYF.

CDR3 bases read: TGTGCCAGCAGTGAAAACGACAGGCTCTACGAG. It is translated as CASSENDRLYE. The whole CDR3 region reads CASSENDRLYEQYF. The J gene is TRBJ2-7, the V gene TRBV6-1, with D possibly matching TRBD1 (6 bases). The read comes to an end 3 residues before the CDR3 does, leaving the germline J gene to fill in the end. Trimming took 2 bases from V and 3 from J, leaving 11 bases between them. The CDR3 is made up of 14 amino acids. Germline V CDR1 and CDR2: MNHNS, SASEGT.

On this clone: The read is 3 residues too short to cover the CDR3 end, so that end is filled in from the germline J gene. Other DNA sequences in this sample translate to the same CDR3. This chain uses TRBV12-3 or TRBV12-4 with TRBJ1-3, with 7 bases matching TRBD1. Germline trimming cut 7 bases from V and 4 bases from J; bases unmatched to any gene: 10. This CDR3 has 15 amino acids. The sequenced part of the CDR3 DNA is TGTGCCAGCACCGACGGAGGGGGCCTCGGAAACACC. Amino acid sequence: CASTDGGGLGNT. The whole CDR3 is CASTDGGGLGNTIYF.

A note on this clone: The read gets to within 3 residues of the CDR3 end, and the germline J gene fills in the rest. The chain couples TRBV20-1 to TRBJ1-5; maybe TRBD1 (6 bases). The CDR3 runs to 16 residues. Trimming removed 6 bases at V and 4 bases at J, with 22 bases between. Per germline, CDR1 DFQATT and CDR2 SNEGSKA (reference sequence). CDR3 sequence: CSAIRVGGAPNQPQHF. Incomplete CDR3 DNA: TGCAGTGCGATCCGAGTGGGGGGGGCACCTAATCAGCCC.

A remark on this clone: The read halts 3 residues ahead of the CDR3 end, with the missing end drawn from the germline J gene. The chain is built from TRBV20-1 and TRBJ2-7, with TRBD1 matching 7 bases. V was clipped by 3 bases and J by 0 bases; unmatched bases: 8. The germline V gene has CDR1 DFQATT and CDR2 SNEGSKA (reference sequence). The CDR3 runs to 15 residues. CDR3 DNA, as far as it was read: TGCAGTGCTAGGCCCGACAGGGCGGGCTCCTACGAG. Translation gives CSARPDRAGSYE. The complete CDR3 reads CSARPDRAGSYEQYF.

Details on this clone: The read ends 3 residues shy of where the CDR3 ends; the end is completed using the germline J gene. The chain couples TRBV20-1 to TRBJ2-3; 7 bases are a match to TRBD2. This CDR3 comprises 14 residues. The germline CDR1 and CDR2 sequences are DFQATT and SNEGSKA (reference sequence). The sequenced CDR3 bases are TGCAGTGCTAGAGATATTCGGTGGCGGGAGACG. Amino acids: CSARDIRWRET. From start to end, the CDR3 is CSARDIRWRETQYF.

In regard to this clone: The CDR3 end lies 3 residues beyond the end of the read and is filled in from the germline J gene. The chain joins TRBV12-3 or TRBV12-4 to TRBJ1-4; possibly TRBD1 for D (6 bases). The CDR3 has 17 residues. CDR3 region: CASTEAGGGGRNSPLFF. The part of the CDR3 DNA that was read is TGTGCCAGCACCGAGGCCGGGGGGGGCGGGCGTAATTCACCA.

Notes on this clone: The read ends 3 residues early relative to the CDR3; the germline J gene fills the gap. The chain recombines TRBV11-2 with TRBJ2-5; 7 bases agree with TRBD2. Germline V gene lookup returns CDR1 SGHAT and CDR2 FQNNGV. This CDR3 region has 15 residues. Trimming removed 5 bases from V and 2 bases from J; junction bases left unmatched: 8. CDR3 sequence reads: CASSLTWGGQETQYF. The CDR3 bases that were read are TGTGCCAGCAGCCTGACCTGGGGGGGGCAAGAGACC.

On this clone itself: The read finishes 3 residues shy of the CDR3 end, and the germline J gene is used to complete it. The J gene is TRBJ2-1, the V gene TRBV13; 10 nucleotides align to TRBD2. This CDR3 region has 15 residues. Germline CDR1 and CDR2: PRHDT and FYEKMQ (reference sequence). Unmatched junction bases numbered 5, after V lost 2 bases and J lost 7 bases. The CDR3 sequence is CASSLYKAGGNEQFF. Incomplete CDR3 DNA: TGTGCCAGCAGCTTATATAAAGCGGGGGGGAATGAG.

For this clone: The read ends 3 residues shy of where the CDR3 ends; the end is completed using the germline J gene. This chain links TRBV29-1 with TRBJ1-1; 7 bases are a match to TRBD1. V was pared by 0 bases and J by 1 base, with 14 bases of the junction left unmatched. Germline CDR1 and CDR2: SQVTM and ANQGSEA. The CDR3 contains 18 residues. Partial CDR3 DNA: TGCAGCGTTGAAGATAGGGAGACGCCGGGACAGAAGAACACTGAA. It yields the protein CSVEDRETPGQKNTE. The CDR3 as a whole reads CSVEDRETPGQKNTEAFF.

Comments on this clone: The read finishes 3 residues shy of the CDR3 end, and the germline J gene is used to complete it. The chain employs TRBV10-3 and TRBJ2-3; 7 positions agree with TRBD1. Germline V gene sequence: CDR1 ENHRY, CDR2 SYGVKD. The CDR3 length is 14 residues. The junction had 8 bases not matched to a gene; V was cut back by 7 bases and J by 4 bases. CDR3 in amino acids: CAITEDRAADTQYF. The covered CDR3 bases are TGTGCCATCACCGAAGACAGGGCGGCAGATACG.

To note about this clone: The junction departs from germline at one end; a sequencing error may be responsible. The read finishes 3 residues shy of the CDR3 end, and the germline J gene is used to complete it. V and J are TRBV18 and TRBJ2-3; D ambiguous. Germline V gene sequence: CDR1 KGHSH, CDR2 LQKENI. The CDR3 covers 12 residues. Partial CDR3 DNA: TGTGCCAGCTCACCAAGGTCAGAGACG. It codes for CASSPRSET. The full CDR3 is CASSPRSETQYF.

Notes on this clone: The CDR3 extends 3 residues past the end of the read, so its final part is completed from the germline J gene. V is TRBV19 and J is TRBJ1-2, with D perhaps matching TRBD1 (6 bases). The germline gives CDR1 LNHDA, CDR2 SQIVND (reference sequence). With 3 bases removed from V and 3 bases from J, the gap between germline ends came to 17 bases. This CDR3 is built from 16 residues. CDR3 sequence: CASSIGEGVMDYGYTF. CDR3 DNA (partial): TGTGCCAGTAGTATCGGGGAGGGGGTAATGGACTATGGC.

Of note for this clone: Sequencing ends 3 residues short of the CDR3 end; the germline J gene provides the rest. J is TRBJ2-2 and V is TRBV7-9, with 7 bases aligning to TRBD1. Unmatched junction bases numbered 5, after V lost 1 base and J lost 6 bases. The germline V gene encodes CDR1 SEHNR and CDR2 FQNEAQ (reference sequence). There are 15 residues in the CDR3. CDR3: CASSLGAGGSGELFF. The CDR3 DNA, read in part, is TGTGCCAGCAGCTTAGGGGCAGGGGGATCCGGGGAG.

Incomplete CDR3 DNA: TGTGCCAGCAGCCCCTGGTCAGCTAACTATGGC. It yields the protein CASSPWSANYG. The full CDR3 protein reads CASSPWSANYGYTF. V is TRBV7-9 and J is TRBJ1-2; D ambiguous. The CDR3 extends 3 residues past the end of the read, so its final part is completed from the germline J gene. The V end lost 5 bases, the J end lost 0 bases, and 10 bases lay between the germline ends. CDR1 SEHNR and CDR2 FQNEAQ come from the germline V gene (reference sequence). The CDR3 spans 14 residues. The full variable domain, rest sourced from reference TRBV7-9 and TRBJ1-2, is DTGVSQNPRHKITKRGQNVTFRCDPISEHNRLYWYRQTLGQGPEFLTYFQNEAQLEKSRLLSDRFSAERPKGSFSTLEIQRTEQGDSAMYLCASSPWSANYGYTFGSGTRLTVV.

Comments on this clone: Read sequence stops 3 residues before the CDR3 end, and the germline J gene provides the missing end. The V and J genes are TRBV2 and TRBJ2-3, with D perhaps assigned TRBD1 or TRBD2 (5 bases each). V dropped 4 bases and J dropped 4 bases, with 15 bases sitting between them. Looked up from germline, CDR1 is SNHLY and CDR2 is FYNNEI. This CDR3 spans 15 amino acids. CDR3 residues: CASSVGAGSADTQYF. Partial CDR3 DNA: TGTGCCAGCAGTGTAGGGGCAGGGAGTGCAGATACG.

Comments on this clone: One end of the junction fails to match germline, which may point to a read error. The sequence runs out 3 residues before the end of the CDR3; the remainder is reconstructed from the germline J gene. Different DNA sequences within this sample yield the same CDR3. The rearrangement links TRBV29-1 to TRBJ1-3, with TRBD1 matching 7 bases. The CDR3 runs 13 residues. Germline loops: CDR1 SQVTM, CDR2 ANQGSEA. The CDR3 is CSVRDSSGNTIYF. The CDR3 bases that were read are TGCAGCGTACGGGACAGCTCTGGAAACACG.

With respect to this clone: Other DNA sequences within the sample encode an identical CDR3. The CDR3 here is CASTRTRGGAETQYF. CDR3 DNA, as far as it was read: TGTGCCAGCACCCGGACGCGGGGGGGGGCCGAGACC. The genes are TRBV2 and TRBJ2-5, with 9 bases that match TRBD2. The read halts 3 residues ahead of the CDR3 end, with the missing end drawn from the germline J gene. The CDR3 length is 15 residues. Trimming cost V 7 bases and J 5 bases; bases outside gene matches: 11. Germline CDR1 reads SNHLY; CDR2 reads FYNNEI.

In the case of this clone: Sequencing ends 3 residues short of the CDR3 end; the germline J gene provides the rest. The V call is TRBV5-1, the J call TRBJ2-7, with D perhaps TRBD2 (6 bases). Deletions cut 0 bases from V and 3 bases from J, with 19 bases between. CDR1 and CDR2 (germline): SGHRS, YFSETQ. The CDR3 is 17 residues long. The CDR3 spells CASSLDGGNSMYYEQYF. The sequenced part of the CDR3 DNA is TGCGCCAGCAGCTTGGACGGGGGAAACTCCATGTACTACGAG.

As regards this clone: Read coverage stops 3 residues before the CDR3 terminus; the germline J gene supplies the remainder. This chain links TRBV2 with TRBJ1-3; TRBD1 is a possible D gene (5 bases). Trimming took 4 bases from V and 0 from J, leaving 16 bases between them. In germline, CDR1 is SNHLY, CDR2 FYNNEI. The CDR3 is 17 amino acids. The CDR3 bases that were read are TGTGCCAGCAGTGTCTGGACACCTCGCCTCTCTGGAAACACC. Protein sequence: CASSVWTPRLSGNT. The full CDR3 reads CASSVWTPRLSGNTIYF.

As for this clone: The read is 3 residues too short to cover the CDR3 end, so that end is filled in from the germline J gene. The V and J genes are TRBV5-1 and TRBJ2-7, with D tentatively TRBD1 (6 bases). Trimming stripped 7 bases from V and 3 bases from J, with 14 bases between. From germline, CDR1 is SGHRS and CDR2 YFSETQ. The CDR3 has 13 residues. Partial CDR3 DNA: TGCGCCAGCGGGGCGGACAGTCTCTACGAG. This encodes CASGADSLYE. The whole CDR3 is CASGADSLYEQYF.

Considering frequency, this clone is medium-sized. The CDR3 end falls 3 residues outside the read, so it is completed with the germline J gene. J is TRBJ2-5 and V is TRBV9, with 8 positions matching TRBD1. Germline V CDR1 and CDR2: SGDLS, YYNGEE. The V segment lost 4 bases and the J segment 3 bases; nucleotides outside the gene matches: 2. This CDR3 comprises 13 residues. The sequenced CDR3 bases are TGTGCCAGCAGCATGGACAGGGAAGAGACC. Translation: CASSMDREET. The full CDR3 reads CASSMDREETQYF.